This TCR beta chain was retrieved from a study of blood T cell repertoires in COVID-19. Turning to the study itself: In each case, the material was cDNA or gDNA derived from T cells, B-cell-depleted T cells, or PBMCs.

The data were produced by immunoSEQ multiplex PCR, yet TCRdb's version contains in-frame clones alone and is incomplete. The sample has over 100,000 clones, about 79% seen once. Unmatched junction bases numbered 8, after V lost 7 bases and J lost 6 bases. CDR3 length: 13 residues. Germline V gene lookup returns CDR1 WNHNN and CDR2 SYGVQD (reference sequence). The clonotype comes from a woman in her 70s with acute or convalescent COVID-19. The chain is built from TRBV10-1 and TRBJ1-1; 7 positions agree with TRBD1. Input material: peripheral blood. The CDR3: CASKDRLDSEAFF. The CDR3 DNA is TGCGCCAGCAAGGACAGGCTAGACTCTGAAGCTTTCTTT.